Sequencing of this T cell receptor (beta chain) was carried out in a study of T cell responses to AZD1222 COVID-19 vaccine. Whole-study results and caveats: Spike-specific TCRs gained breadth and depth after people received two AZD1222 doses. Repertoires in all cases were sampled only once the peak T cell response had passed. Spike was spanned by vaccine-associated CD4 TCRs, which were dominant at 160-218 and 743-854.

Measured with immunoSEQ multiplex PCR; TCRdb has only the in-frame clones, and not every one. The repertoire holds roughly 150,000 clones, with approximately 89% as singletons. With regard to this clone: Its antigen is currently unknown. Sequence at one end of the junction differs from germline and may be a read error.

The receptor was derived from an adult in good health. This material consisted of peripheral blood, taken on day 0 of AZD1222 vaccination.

The CDR3 loop is CASSLLAGEGHTGELFF. The DNA for the CDR3 is TGTGCTAGCAGCTTACTAGCGGGAGAGGGGCACACCGGGGAGCTGTTTTTT. The chain joins TRBV7-7 to TRBJ2-2; TRBD2 matches at 11 bases. The CDR3 sequence is 17 residues long. CDR1 and CDR2 (germline): SSHAT, FNYEAQ (reference sequence).